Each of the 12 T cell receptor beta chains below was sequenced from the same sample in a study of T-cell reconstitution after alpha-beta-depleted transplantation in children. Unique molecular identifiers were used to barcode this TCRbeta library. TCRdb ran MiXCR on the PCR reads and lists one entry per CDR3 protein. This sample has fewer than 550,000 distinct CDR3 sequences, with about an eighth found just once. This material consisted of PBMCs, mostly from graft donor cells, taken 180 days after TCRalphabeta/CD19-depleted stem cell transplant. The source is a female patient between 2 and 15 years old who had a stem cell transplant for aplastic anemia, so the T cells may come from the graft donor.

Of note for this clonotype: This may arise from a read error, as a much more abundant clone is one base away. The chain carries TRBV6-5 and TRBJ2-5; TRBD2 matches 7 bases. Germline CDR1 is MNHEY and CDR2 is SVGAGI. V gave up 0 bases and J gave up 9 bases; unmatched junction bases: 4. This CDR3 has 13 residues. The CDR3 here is CASSYSRREAQYF. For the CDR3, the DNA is TGTGCCAGCAGTTACTCCAGACGGGAGGCCCAGTACTTC.

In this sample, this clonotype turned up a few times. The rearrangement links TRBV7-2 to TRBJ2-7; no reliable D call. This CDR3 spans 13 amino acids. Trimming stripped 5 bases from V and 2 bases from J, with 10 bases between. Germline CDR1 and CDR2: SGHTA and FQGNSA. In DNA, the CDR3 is TGTGCCAGCAGCCACGCCCCAACCTACGAGCAGTACGTC. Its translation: CASSHAPTYEQYV.

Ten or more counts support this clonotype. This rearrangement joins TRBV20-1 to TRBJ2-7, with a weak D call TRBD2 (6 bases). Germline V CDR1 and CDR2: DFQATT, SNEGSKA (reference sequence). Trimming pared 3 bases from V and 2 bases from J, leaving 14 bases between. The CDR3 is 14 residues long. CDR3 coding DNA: TGCAGTGCTAGGTTTAGCGGAGGACCCTACGAGCAGTACTTC. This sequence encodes CSARFSGGPYEQYF.

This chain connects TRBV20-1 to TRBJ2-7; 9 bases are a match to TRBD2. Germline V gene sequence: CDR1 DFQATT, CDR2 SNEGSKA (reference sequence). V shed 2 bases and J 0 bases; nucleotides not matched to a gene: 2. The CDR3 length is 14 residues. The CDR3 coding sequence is TGCAGTGCTAGACGACTAGCGGACTCCTACGAGCAGTACTTC. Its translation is CSARRLADSYEQYF.

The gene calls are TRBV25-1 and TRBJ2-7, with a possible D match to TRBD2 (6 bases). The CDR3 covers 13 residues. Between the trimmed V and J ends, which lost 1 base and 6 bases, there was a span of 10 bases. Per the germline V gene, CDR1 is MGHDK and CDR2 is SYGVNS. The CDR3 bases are TGTGCCAGCAGTGAATGGGACGGGGGCGAGCAGTACTTC. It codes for CASSEWDGGEQYF.

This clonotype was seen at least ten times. Here the CDR3 DNA reads TGCGCCAGCAGCTTGGTTCTGGGGAAGAACACTGAAGCTTTCTTT. Its protein product is CASSLVLGKNTEAFF. This chain joins TRBV5-1 and TRBJ1-1; D is unresolved. Germline V gene data show CDR1 as SGHRS and CDR2 as YFSETQ. With 0 bases removed from V and 1 base from J, the gap between germline ends came to 10 bases. The CDR3 consists of 15 residues.

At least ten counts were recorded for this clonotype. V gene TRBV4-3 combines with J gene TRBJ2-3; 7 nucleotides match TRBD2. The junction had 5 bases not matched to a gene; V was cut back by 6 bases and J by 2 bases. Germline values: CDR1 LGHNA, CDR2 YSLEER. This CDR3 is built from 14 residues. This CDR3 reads CASSTSGTTDTQYF. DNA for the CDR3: TGCGCCAGCAGTACCAGCGGGACCACAGATACGCAGTATTTT.

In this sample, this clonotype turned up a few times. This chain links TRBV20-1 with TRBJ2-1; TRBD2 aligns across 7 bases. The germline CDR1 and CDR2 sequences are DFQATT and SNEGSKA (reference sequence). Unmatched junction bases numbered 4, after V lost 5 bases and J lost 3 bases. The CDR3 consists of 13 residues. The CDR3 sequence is CSARRGVYNEQFF. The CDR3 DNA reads TGCAGTGCTCGACGGGGGGTCTACAATGAGCAGTTCTTC.

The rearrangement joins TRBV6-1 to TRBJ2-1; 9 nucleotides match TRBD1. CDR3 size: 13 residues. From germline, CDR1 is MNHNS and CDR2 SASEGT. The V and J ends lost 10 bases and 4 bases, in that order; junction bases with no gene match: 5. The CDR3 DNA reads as TGTGCCATAGACAGGGGGTTGTACAATGAGCAGTTCTTC. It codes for CAIDRGLYNEQFF.

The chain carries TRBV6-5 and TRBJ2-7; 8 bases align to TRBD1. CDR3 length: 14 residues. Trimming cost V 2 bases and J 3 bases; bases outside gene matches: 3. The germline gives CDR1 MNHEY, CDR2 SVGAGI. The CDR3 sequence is CASSYGQGDYEQYF. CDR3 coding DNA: TGTGCCAGCAGTTACGGACAGGGAGACTACGAGCAGTACTTC.

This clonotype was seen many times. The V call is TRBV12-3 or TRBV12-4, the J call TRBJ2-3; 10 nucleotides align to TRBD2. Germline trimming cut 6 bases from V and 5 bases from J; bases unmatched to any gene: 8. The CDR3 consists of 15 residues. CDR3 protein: CASSDPGLARDTQYF. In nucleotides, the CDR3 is TGTGCCAGCAGCGATCCGGGACTAGCGAGAGATACGCAGTATTTT.

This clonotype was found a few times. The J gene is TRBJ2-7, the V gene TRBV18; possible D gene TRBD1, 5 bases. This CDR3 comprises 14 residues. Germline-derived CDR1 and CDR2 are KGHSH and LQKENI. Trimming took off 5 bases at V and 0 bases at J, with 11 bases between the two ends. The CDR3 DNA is TGTGCCAGCTCATCGACAGTGATCTCCTACGAGCAGTACTTC. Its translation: CASSSTVISYEQYF.